Below, 22 T cell receptor beta chains from the same sample are listed, as sequenced in a study of T cells in Graves' hyperthyroidism and ophthalmopathy. TCR beta CDR3 region amplification was performed from RNA transcripts. HTBI primers drove first-round RT-PCR of the TCR CDR3. One entry per CDR3 protein results from TCRdb running MiXCR on the multiplex PCR reads. The top ten hold under 30% of the sample, which has some 370,000 distinct CDR3 sequences, around 15% seen once. Specimen: blood. These receptors were taken from a man aged 45-60 years with Graves' ophthalmopathy.

This chain links TRBV28 with TRBJ2-7; a weak D match, TRBD2 (6 bases). V was pared by 4 bases and J by 6 bases, with 10 bases between. The CDR3 runs to 12 residues. The germline CDR1 and CDR2 sequences are MDHEN and SYDVKM. The CDR3: CASSSRLVEQYF. For the CDR3, the DNA is TGTGCCAGCAGTTCCCGACTAGTCGAGCAGTACTTC.

For this clonotype: A much larger clone differs from this one at a single base, so this may be a read error. The gene calls are TRBV2 and TRBJ1-1, with unresolved D. The germline gives CDR1 SNHLY, CDR2 FYNNEI. The CDR3 loop spans 14 amino acids. CDR3 in amino acids: CTSRSLPMNTEAFF. DNA of the CDR3: TGTACCAGCAGATCTCTCCCCATGAACACTGAAGCTTTCTTT. The full variable domain, rest sourced from reference TRBV2 and TRBJ1-1, is EPEVTQTPSHQVTQMGQEVILRCVPISNHLYFYWYRQILGQKVEFLVSFYNNEISEKSEIFDDQFSVERPDGSNFTLKIRSTKLEDSAMYFCTSRSLPMNTEAFFGQGTRLTVV.

The chain recombines TRBV7-2 with TRBJ2-1; TRBD2 aligns across 10 bases. From germline, CDR1 is SGHTA and CDR2 FQGNSA. The CDR3 is made up of 16 amino acids. The ends lost 2 bases at V and 8 bases at J; junction bases unmatched: 9. The CDR3 DNA reads as TGTGCCAGCAGCTTAAGTTCGGGGACTAGCGTTTATGAGCAGTTCTTC. Protein: CASSLSSGTSVYEQFF.

A remark on this clonotype: One base away lies a much larger clone, so this may be a sequencing read error. The chain joins TRBV20-1 to TRBJ2-3; 9 bases are shared with TRBD2. The CDR3 has 15 amino acids. CDR1 is DFQATT, CDR2 SNEGSKA, per germline (reference sequence). V lost 8 bases to trimming and J lost 7 bases; unmatched junction nucleotides: 16. The CDR3 DNA reads TGCAGTACCGGACCAGTTGCGGGAGGGCCATATACGCAGTATTTT. Translating gives CSTGPVAGGPYTQYF.

This clonotype was counted many times. The chain links TRBV5-1 to TRBJ2-3; no firm D call. CDR3 length: 16 amino acids. Germline V gene lookup returns CDR1 SGHRS and CDR2 YFSETQ. Trimming pared 1 base from V and 2 bases from J, leaving 14 bases between. CDR3: CASSLRVSLDTDTQYF. The DNA of the CDR3 is TGCGCCAGCAGCTTGAGGGTTAGCCTCGACACAGATACGCAGTATTTT.

Remarks on this clonotype: This may come from a read error, since a much larger clone is one base off. The chain joins TRBV7-6 to TRBJ2-2, with 11 bases aligning to TRBD2. The CDR3 covers 18 residues. Germline CDR1 reads SGHVS; CDR2 reads FNYEAQ. CDR3 loop: CVSSLSELAGVVEGELFF. CDR3 bases: TGTGTCAGCAGCTTAAGTGAACTAGCGGGAGTCGTCGAGGGGGAGCTGTTTTTT. Complete variable domain (other parts from reference TRBV7-6 and TRBJ2-2): GAGVSQSPRYKVTKRGQDVALRCDPISGHVSLYWYRQALGQGPEFLTYFNYEAQQDKSGLPNDRFSAERPEGSISTLTIQRTEQRDSAMYRCVSSLSELAGVVEGELFFGEGSRLTVL.

This clonotype was seen ten or more times. The genes are TRBV12-5 and TRBJ2-1, with TRBD2 matching over 12 bases. Germline trimming cut 2 bases from V and 0 bases from J; bases unmatched to any gene: 17. This CDR3 has 22 residues. The germline CDR1 and CDR2 sequences are LGHNT and FRNRAP. The CDR3 sequence is CASGLFPSSGTTSGSSYNEQFF. In nucleotides, the CDR3 is TGTGCTAGTGGTTTGTTTCCTTCATCCGGGACGACTAGCGGGAGCTCCTACAATGAGCAGTTCTTC.

This clonotype was counted only a few times. CDR3 region: CASSLYGRARAHTQYF. The CDR3 DNA follows: TGTGCCAGCAGTTTATACGGGAGGGCCAGGGCTCATACGCAGTATTTT. The genes are TRBV27 and TRBJ2-3, with 8 nucleotides matching TRBD2. CDR1 and CDR2 from the germline V gene are MNHEY and SMNVEV (reference sequence). With V trimmed by 1 base and J by 7 bases, 10 bases remained unmatched. This CDR3 contains 16 residues.

Many counts were recorded for this clonotype. The gene calls are TRBV2 and TRBJ1-1; D uncertain. This CDR3 comprises 14 residues. V was pared by 4 bases and J by 0 bases, with 9 bases between. Germline V gene sequence: CDR1 SNHLY, CDR2 FYNNEI. CDR3 amino acids: CASSGQTLNTEAFF. As DNA, the CDR3 is TGTGCCAGCAGTGGGCAGACACTGAACACTGAAGCTTTCTTT. Looking up the rest from reference TRBV2 and TRBJ1-1 gives the full variable domain: EPEVTQTPSHQVTQMGQEVILRCVPISNHLYFYWYRQILGQKVEFLVSFYNNEISEKSEIFDDQFSVERPDGSNFTLKIRSTKLEDSAMYFCASSGQTLNTEAFFGQGTRLTVV.

This rearrangement joins TRBV28 to TRBJ1-1; a possible D gene is TRBD1 (6 bases). Germline V gene sequence: CDR1 MDHEN, CDR2 SYDVKM. Trimming cost V 8 bases and J 3 bases, with 13 bases left between them. The CDR3 extends over 13 amino acids. CDR3 nucleotide sequence: TGTGCCAGCTCGTCCAGGGGACACACTGAAGCTTTCTTT. This codes for CASSSRGHTEAFF.

Many counts were recorded for this clonotype. This chain uses TRBV24-1 with TRBJ1-2, with 9 bases fitting TRBD1. The V gene's germline CDR1 is KGHDR and CDR2 SFDVKD. The CDR3 totals 14 residues. Unmatched junction bases numbered 7, after V lost 4 bases and J lost 8 bases. The CDR3 DNA sequence: TGTGCCACCAGTGACAGGGACAGGGAGGGCGGCTACACCTTC. Translated: CATSDRDREGGYTF.

The V call is TRBV7-9, the J call TRBJ2-2; 7 bases map to TRBD2. The CDR3 totals 18 residues. V gave up 1 base and J gave up 0 bases; unmatched junction bases: 8. Germline V gene lookup returns CDR1 SEHNR and CDR2 FQNEAQ (reference sequence). As DNA, the CDR3 is TGTGCCAGCAGCTTAGGGCTAGCGGAATTCGCGAACACCGGGGAGCTGTTTTTT. The encoded protein is CASSLGLAEFANTGELFF. The variable domain in full, completed from reference TRBV7-9 and TRBJ2-2, reads DTGVSQNPRHKITKRGQNVTFRCDPISEHNRLYWYRQTLGQGPEFLTYFQNEAQLEKSRLLSDRFSAERPKGSFSTLEIQRTEQGDSAMYLCASSLGLAEFANTGELFFGEGSRLTVL.

This clonotype was observed many times. This chain joins TRBV20-1 and TRBJ1-1; D is undetermined. Trimming pared 6 bases from V and 0 bases from J, leaving 11 bases between. Germline V lookup: CDR1 DFQATT, CDR2 SNEGSKA (reference sequence). CDR3 length: 13 residues. CDR3 region: CSAPRMLNTEAFF. Written as DNA, the CDR3 is TGCAGTGCGCCGCGGATGCTGAACACTGAAGCTTTCTTT.

This clonotype was counted ten times or more. This chain joins TRBV5-1 and TRBJ1-1; D remains unclear. This CDR3 is built from 13 residues. Trimming shortened V by 3 bases and J by 4 bases, and 10 bases separated the two germline ends. From germline, CDR1 is SGHRS and CDR2 YFSETQ. The CDR3 DNA follows: TGCGCCAGCAGCTCCAACGTAGGCACTGAAGCTTTCTTT. Translated: CASSSNVGTEAFF.

This clonotype showed up many times. This chain links TRBV5-1 with TRBJ1-4; 12 nucleotides match TRBD1. This CDR3 spans 16 amino acids. V lost 5 bases, J lost 7 bases, and 9 bases stayed unmatched. Per germline, CDR1 SGHRS and CDR2 YFSETQ. CDR3 protein: CASSSGTGGASEKLFF. CDR3 bases: TGCGCCAGCAGTTCCGGGACAGGGGGCGCCTCTGAAAAACTGTTTTTT.

On this clonotype itself: One base away lies a much larger clone, so this may be a sequencing read error. This chain uses TRBV4-1 with TRBJ1-3, with 7 bases lining up with TRBD1. Per the germline V gene, CDR1 is MGHRA and CDR2 is YSYEKL. V trimming: 2 bases; J trimming: 0 bases; junction bases outside the gene matches: 10. This CDR3 region has 18 residues. CDR3 sequence (DNA): TGCGCCAGCAGCCAAAAACGACTGGGACAGCTCTCTGGAAACACCATATATTTT. Amino acid sequence: CASSQKRLGQLSGNTIYF.

The chain is built from TRBV7-9 and TRBJ1-4; D unresolved. The V gene's germline CDR1 is SEHNR and CDR2 FQNEAQ (reference sequence). The CDR3 consists of 15 residues. Trimming removed 1 base from V and 0 bases from J, with 6 bases in between. CDR3 DNA: TGTGCCAGCAGCTTAGGGTCCGCAACTAATGAAAAACTGTTTTTT. As protein: CASSLGSATNEKLFF.

This clonotype came up many times. This chain connects TRBV9 to TRBJ2-3, with 14 bases aligning to TRBD2. The CDR3 is 16 residues long. With V trimmed by 4 bases and J by 6 bases, 7 bases remained unmatched. CDR1 SGDLS and CDR2 YYNGEE come from the germline V gene. The CDR3 spells CASSPRLAGGPDTQYF. The DNA for the CDR3 is TGTGCCAGCAGCCCCCGACTAGCGGGAGGGCCGGATACGCAGTATTTT. The full variable domain, rest sourced from reference TRBV9 and TRBJ2-3, is DSGVTQTPKHLITATGQRVTLRCSPRSGDLSVYWYQQSLDQGLQFLIQYYNGEERAKGNILERFSAQQFPDLHSELNLSSLELGDSALYFCASSPRLAGGPDTQYFGPGTRLTVL.

This clonotype was recorded many times. The chain is built from TRBV5-1 and TRBJ2-3; 10 nucleotides align to TRBD2. CDR3 length: 16 amino acids. V shed 4 bases, J shed 5 bases, and the junction held 10 bases outside the gene matches. The germline V gene has CDR1 SGHRS and CDR2 YFSETQ. In nucleotides, the CDR3 is TGCGCCAGCAGCCCCACGGCTAGCGGGAGAGGAGATACGCAGTATTTT. This sequence encodes CASSPTASGRGDTQYF.

The sample holds many counts of this clonotype. This chain connects TRBV29-1 to TRBJ2-5, with a weak D call TRBD2 (6 bases). The CDR3 has 14 amino acids. The germline V gene has CDR1 SQVTM and CDR2 ANQGSEA. Trimming removed 3 bases at V and 3 bases at J, with 14 bases between. The CDR3: CSVDSSALKETQYF. Here the CDR3 DNA reads TGCAGCGTTGACTCTAGCGCCTTAAAAGAGACCCAGTACTTC.

This clonotype was seen ten or more times. The genes are TRBV20-1 and TRBJ1-6; D remains ambiguous. With 2 bases removed from V and 0 bases from J, the gap between germline ends came to 5 bases. This CDR3 region has 14 residues. CDR1 and CDR2 (germline): DFQATT, SNEGSKA (reference sequence). This chain's CDR3 is CSARRDSYNSPLHF. The DNA for the CDR3 is TGCAGTGCTAGACGGGACTCCTATAATTCACCCCTCCACTTT.

The chain couples TRBV7-9 to TRBJ2-1; the match to TRBD2 covers 12 bases. V trimming: 5 bases; J trimming: 4 bases; junction bases outside the gene matches: 27. Germline CDR1 reads SEHNR; CDR2 reads FQNEAQ (reference sequence). This CDR3 is built from 23 residues. The CDR3 protein is CASSPKGARLAGEPIRSYNEQFF. The CDR3 coding sequence is TGTGCCAGCAGCCCTAAGGGGGCCCGACTAGCGGGAGAGCCGATTCGATCGTACAATGAGCAGTTCTTC.